The rows below give T cell receptor beta chains drawn from one sample of a study of cytomegalovirus exposure and HLA in healthy donors. Method: immunoSEQ multiplex PCR; TCRdb's copy keeps in-frame clones and lacks some. Counted here are roughly 120,000 clones, around 89% occurring once; the ten biggest clones make up roughly 1.4%. The sample comprised PBMCs. These receptors were collected from a woman between 25 and 40 years old in good health and CMV-seropositive. Both conserved end residues are part of each CDR3. A D gene is named only where the DNA matches it firmly. Size values are once, few and many counts, or a class for expanded clones, and some rows have none.

>-|TRBV5-1|-|TRBJ1-2
CASSQEDGIGGYTF
TGCGCCAGCAGTCAGGAGGACGGAATAGGTGGCTACACCTTC
>-|TRBV4-1|-|TRBJ1-3
CASSQVDTISGNTIYF
TGCGCCAGCAGCCAGGTCGACACCATCTCTGGAAACACCATATATTTT
>-|TRBV4-3|-|TRBJ1-5
CASSQDLGTWTRQHF
TGCGCCAGCAGCCAAGATCTAGGGACATGGACTCGACAGCATTTT
>TRBD1|TRBV6-6|-|TRBJ1-2
CASSSTGGAYGYTF
TGTGCCAGCAGTTCAACAGGGGGCGCGTATGGCTACACCTTC
>-|TRBV6-5|few|TRBJ1-2
CASSYSRDRRDGYTF
TGTGCCAGCAGTTACTCACGGGATCGGCGGGATGGCTACACCTTC
>TRBD1|TRBV6-5|-|TRBJ2-1
CASSSGQGGNEQFF
TGTGCCAGCAGCTCCGGACAGGGCGGCAATGAGCAGTTCTTC
>TRBD2|TRBV19|-|TRBJ2-2
CASQRSLGLAFTGELFF
TGTGCCAGCCAGAGGTCCCTGGGACTAGCGTTCACCGGGGAGCTGTTTTTT
>-|TRBV27|-|TRBJ2-6
CASSLDRGQGVLRANVLTF
-
>TRBD2|TRBV2|-|TRBJ2-3
CASREGLASTDTQYF
TGTGCCAGCAGGGAGGGACTAGCGAGCACAGATACGCAGTATTTT
>-|TRBV5-1|-|TRBJ2-7
CASSFQGGYEQYF
TGCGCCAGCAGCTTTCAGGGAGGATACGAGCAGTACTTC
>-|TRBV2|-|TRBJ2-1
CASSELGSSYNEQFF
TGTGCCAGCAGTGAACTAGGCAGCTCCTACAATGAGCAGTTCTTC
>-|TRBV19|-|TRBJ1-5
CASSTGGPYSNQPQHF
TGTGCCAGTAGTACCGGCGGCCCCTATAGCAATCAGCCCCAGCATTTT
>-|TRBV18|once|TRBJ1-5
CASSTSANSNQPQHF
TGTGCCAGCTCAACCTCAGCGAATAGCAATCAGCCCCAGCATTTT
>TRBD1|TRBV6-5|-|TRBJ1-2
CASSYSSMTGDGYTF
TGTGCCAGCAGTTACTCGAGTATGACAGGGGATGGCTACACCTTC
>TRBD1|TRBV9|-|TRBJ1-3
CASSVAGQGSGNTIYF
TGTGCCAGCAGCGTAGCGGGACAGGGTTCTGGAAACACCATATATTTT
>TRBD2|TRBV5-1|-|TRBJ2-2
CASKPLAGPSGELFF
TGCGCCAGCAAACCCCTAGCGGGACCAAGCGGGGAGCTGTTTTTT
>TRBD2|TRBV7-3|-|TRBJ2-2
CASSPRGGTGELFF
TGTGCCAGCAGCCCCCGGGGGGGTACCGGGGAGCTGTTTTTT
>TRBD1|TRBV4-1|-|TRBJ1-4
CASSQDHLTGGEKLFF
TGCGCCAGCAGCCAAGATCACCTGACAGGGGGTGAAAAACTGTTTTTT
>-|TRBV4-3|-|TRBJ1-5
CASSQDWAPYSNQPQHF
TGCGCCAGCAGCCAAGATTGGGCACCCTATAGCAATCAGCCCCAGCATTTT
>TRBD2|TRBV7-6|-|TRBJ2-1
CASSSSWSGSDDEQFF
TGTGCCAGCAGCTCGAGTTGGAGCGGGAGTGACGATGAGCAGTTCTTC
>-|TRBV12-5|-|TRBJ2-7
CASGLGLVREQYF
TGTGCTAGTGGTTTGGGACTAGTCCGCGAGCAGTACTTC
>-|TRBV29-1|-|TRBJ2-7
CSVRLGPEYEQYF
TGCAGCGTTCGACTAGGACCAGAATACGAGCAGTACTTC
>TRBD1|TRBV15|-|TRBJ2-7
CATSRGTGKEQYF
TGTGCCACCAGCCGGGGGACAGGGAAAGAGCAGTACTTC